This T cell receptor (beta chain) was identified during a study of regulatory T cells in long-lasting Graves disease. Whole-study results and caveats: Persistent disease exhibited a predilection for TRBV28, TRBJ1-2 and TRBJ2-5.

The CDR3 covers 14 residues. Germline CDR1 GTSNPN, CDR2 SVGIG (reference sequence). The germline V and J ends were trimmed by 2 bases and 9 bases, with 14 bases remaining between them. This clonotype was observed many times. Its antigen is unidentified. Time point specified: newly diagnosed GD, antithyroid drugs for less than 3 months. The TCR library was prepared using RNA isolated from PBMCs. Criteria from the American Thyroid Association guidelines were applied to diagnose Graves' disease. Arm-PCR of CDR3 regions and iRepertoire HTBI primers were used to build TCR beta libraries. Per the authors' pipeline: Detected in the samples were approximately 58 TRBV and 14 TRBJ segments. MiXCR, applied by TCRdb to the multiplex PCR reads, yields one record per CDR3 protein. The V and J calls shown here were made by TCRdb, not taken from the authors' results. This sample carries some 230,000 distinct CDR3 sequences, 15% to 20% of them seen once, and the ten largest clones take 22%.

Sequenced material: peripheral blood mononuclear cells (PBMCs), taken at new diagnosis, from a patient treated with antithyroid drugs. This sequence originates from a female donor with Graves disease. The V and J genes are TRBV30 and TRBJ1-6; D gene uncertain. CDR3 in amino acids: CAWSPPTRLSPLHF. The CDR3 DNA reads TGTGCCTGGAGTCCACCTACACGGCTTTCACCCCTCCACTTT.